This T cell receptor (beta chain) appears in the sequencing data of a study of CD8+ T cells in alopecia areata. Study-level points and caveats: In scalp and blood, many expanded lesional clones persisted during tofacitinib.

Extraction and reverse transcription of RNA yielded cDNA as the sequencing template. Assay: immunoSEQ multiplex PCR; the TCRdb copy retains only in-frame clones and omits some. The sample lists more than 200,000 clones, under 70% occurring once. Concerning this clone itself: The antigen remains undetermined.

V shed 5 bases and J shed 4 bases, with 14 bases lying between them. Germline lookup yields CDR1 MNHNY and CDR2 SVGAGI (reference sequence). This CDR3 has 14 residues. Treatment: oral pan-JAK inhibitor, 5-10 mg twice daily. V is TRBV6-6 and J is TRBJ1-1, with unresolved D. Sample: CD4+ T cells sorted from blood, taken at week 4, from a patient treated with tofacitinib. This clonotype originated in a human donor with alopecia areata. CDR3 loop: CASSTSGPRTEAFF. Here the CDR3 DNA reads TGTGCCAGCAGTACCTCCGGGCCCCGCACTGAAGCTTTCTTT.